These 20 T cell receptor beta chains came from one sample sequenced in a study of cytotoxic CD8 clonotypes in ibrutinib-treated CLL. TCRdb's table, derived via immunoSEQ multiplex PCR, lists solely in-frame clones and lacks some. The data show 100,000 to 150,000 clones, 80% to 90% seen once. The sequences come from PBMCs, collected after 24 months of ibrutinib treatment. The receptors come from a human donor with chronic lymphocytic leukemia.

The CDR3 spells CAWSIKTGGGEKLFF. In DNA form, the CDR3 reads TGTGCCTGGAGTATAAAGACAGGGGGTGGAGAAAAACTGTTTTTT. The gene calls are TRBV30 and TRBJ1-4, with 9 bases matching TRBD1. The ends lost 2 bases at V and 8 bases at J; junction bases unmatched: 9. CDR1 is GTSNPN, CDR2 SVGIG, per germline (reference sequence). The CDR3 loop spans 15 amino acids.

The J gene is TRBJ2-3, the V gene TRBV5-1; possibly TRBD1 or TRBD2 for D (5 bases each). There are 14 residues in the CDR3. The V gene's germline CDR1 is SGHRS and CDR2 YFSETQ. Trimming cost V 4 bases and J 3 bases, with 12 bases left between them. DNA of the CDR3: TGCGCCAGCAGCCAACAGTGGGGGACAGATACGCAGTATTTT. Translating it yields CASSQQWGTDTQYF.

The J gene is TRBJ2-3, the V gene TRBV7-8; D might be TRBD1 or TRBD2, each matching 6 bases. The CDR3 sequence is 15 residues long. Germline V gives CDR1 SGHVS, CDR2 FQNEAQ. Trimming removed 0 bases from V and 2 bases from J, with 9 bases in between. The CDR3 DNA is TGTGCCAGCAGCTTAGCGGGGGGCCCCACAGATACGCAGTATTTT. This sequence encodes CASSLAGGPTDTQYF.

This clone was found once. This rearrangement joins TRBV6-6 to TRBJ1-3; D is unresolved. V dropped 8 bases and J dropped 0 bases, with 8 bases sitting between them. CDR3 size: 13 residues. In germline, CDR1 is MNHNY, CDR2 SVGAGI (reference sequence). The DNA of the CDR3 is TGTGCCAGCGCACGGGTCTCTGGAAACACCATATATTTT. Translation: CASARVSGNTIYF.

V and J are TRBV28 and TRBJ2-7; 8 nucleotides align to TRBD2. CDR1 MDHEN and CDR2 SYDVKM come from the germline V gene. The CDR3 totals 14 residues. V was pared by 7 bases and J by 0 bases, with 5 bases of the junction left unmatched. The CDR3 spells CASTRGGSSYEQYF. DNA for the CDR3: TGTGCCAGCACTCGGGGGGGGAGCTCCTACGAGCAGTACTTC.

The chain joins TRBV7-8 to TRBJ1-5; no clear D. The CDR3 has 16 residues. V lost 4 bases to trimming and J lost 1 base, with 14 bases between them. Germline-derived CDR1 and CDR2 are SGHVS and FQNEAQ. CDR3 region: CASSSSGGLSNQPQHF. Here the CDR3 DNA reads TGTGCCAGCAGCTCTTCCGGAGGGCTCAGCAATCAGCCCCAGCATTTT.

This chain uses TRBV10-3 with TRBJ2-7, with 7 nucleotides matching TRBD1. The CDR3 consists of 16 residues. The J segment lost 0 bases and the V segment lost 4 bases, leaving 9 bases of the junction unmatched. CDR1 ENHRY and CDR2 SYGVKD come from the germline V gene. In nucleotides, the CDR3 is TGTGCCATCAGTGGGAGACCCGGGACAGCCTCCTACGAGCAGTACTTC. Amino acids: CAISGRPGTASYEQYF.

This clone was detected only once. The chain links TRBV7-8 to TRBJ1-1; D unclear. V gave up 6 bases and J gave up 2 bases, with 16 bases separating them. Germline assignment: CDR1 SGHVS and CDR2 FQNEAQ. The CDR3 runs 15 residues. Written as DNA, the CDR3 is TGTGCCAGCAGTCCGTCGGAGGCCCAAAACACTGAAGCTTTCTTT. Translation: CASSPSEAQNTEAFF.

The chain has TRBV28 and TRBJ1-2; 7 bases agree with TRBD1. V lost 6 bases, J lost 7 bases, and 8 bases stayed unmatched. Per germline, CDR1 MDHEN and CDR2 SYDVKM. The CDR3 has 13 amino acids. CDR3: CASRGPGDSGYTF. In DNA, the CDR3 is TGTGCCAGCAGGGGCCCCGGGGACAGTGGCTACACCTTC.

V is TRBV7-2 and J is TRBJ1-5; D gene uncertain. The CDR3 runs 15 residues. Germline V lookup: CDR1 SGHTA, CDR2 FQGNSA. With 0 bases removed from V and 3 bases from J, the gap between germline ends came to 9 bases. CDR3 nucleotide sequence: TGTGCCAGCAGCTTAGCGGAACAACTCAATCAGCCCCAGCATTTT. Translation gives CASSLAEQLNQPQHF.

This CDR3 is CSVEDPGQGLIGGGYTF. The CDR3 coding sequence is TGCAGCGTTGAAGACCCGGGACAGGGGCTTATAGGAGGGGGCTACACCTTC. V and J are TRBV29-1 and TRBJ1-2; 10 bases line up with TRBD1. Trimming at V came to 0 bases and at J to 8 bases, leaving 15 bases not matched to a gene. The CDR3 extends over 17 amino acids. The germline gives CDR1 SQVTM, CDR2 ANQGSEA.

This chain links TRBV4-3 with TRBJ1-6; 8 nucleotides align to TRBD1. The CDR3 loop spans 17 amino acids. CDR1 and CDR2 (germline): LGHNA, YSLEER. With V trimmed by 3 bases and J by 10 bases, 14 bases remained unmatched. DNA for the CDR3: TGCGCCAGCAGCCAGGACAGGGTTTCTCAGGTCGGATCACCCCTCCACTTT. It codes for CASSQDRVSQVGSPLHF.

The CDR3 coding sequence is TGTGCCAGCATCTCCAGGGGAGGACAGGGGCCGGACTTGAACTATGGCTACACCTTC. Translated, it gives CASISRGGQGPDLNYGYTF. V is TRBV7-9 and J is TRBJ1-2; TRBD1 matches 9 bases. Per the germline V gene, CDR1 is SEHNR and CDR2 is FQNEAQ (reference sequence). The CDR3 extends over 19 amino acids. Trimming removed 7 bases from V and 2 bases from J; junction bases left unmatched: 20.

The chain couples TRBV7-6 to TRBJ2-7; maybe TRBD1 (5 bases). This CDR3 is 14 amino acids long. The germline V and J ends were trimmed by 6 bases and 6 bases, with 18 bases remaining between them. In germline, CDR1 is SGHVS, CDR2 FNYEAQ. DNA for the CDR3: TGTGCCAGCAGGGAAGCAGGGCATGTCGGCGAGCAGTACTTC. This sequence encodes CASREAGHVGEQYF.

This clone was detected only a few times. CDR3 region: CASSNSYQGGVDGYTF. The CDR3 DNA follows: TGTGCCAGCAGCAACTCCTACCAAGGGGGGGTGGATGGCTACACCTTC. J is TRBJ1-2 and V is TRBV21-1. TRBV21-1 is flagged as a pseudogene. CDR3 length: 16 residues.

In its sample, this clone was seen a few times. The chain has TRBV6-1 and TRBJ2-2; TRBD2 agrees at 12 bases. The ends lost 4 bases at V and 0 bases at J; junction bases unmatched: 9. This CDR3 comprises 19 residues. The germline V gene has CDR1 MNHNS and CDR2 SASEGT. CDR3: CASSGALAGGFANTGELFF. In DNA, the CDR3 is TGTGCCAGCAGTGGGGCTCTAGCGGGGGGGTTCGCGAACACCGGGGAGCTGTTTTTT.

V is TRBV18 and J is TRBJ1-1; D unclear. CDR1 is KGHSH and CDR2 is LQKENI in the germline V gene. This CDR3 region has 19 residues. V was pared by 1 base and J by 0 bases, with 21 bases between. The CDR3: CASSPQVMGATEMNTEAFF. Written as DNA, the CDR3 is TGTGCCAGCTCACCACAGGTAATGGGAGCCACTGAAATGAACACTGAAGCTTTCTTT.

The chain employs TRBV7-2 and TRBJ2-7, with 7 bases matching TRBD2. Germline-derived CDR1 and CDR2 are SGHTA and FQGNSA. The ends lost 0 bases at V and 5 bases at J; junction bases unmatched: 10. The CDR3 spans 16 residues. The CDR3, as DNA: TGTGCCAGCAGCTTAGCGCTTGGGGGGAGGGCCCACGAGCAGTACTTC. This encodes CASSLALGGRAHEQYF.

The chain links TRBV19 to TRBJ2-6; D is perhaps TRBD2 (7 bases). In germline, CDR1 is LNHDA, CDR2 SQIVND (reference sequence). The germline V and J ends were trimmed by 3 bases and 0 bases, with 9 bases remaining between them. This CDR3 comprises 16 residues. CDR3 sequence reads: CASSMGGLSGANVLTF. The CDR3 bases are TGTGCCAGTAGTATGGGGGGGCTCTCTGGGGCCAACGTCCTGACTTTC.

The chain combines TRBV15 with TRBJ2-6, with 10 bases fitting TRBD1. The V and J ends lost 3 bases and 3 bases, in that order; junction bases with no gene match: 8. The germline CDR1 and CDR2 sequences are LNHNV and YYDKDF (reference sequence). The length of the CDR3 is 18 residues. The CDR3, as DNA: TGTGCCACCAGCAGGGACAGGGGGTCTTTGAGTGGGGCCAACGTCCTGACTTTC. Protein product: CATSRDRGSLSGANVLTF.